The 21 T cell receptor beta chains in this list originate from one sample, sequenced in a study of cytomegalovirus exposure and HLA in healthy donors. TCRdb's table, derived via immunoSEQ multiplex PCR, lists solely in-frame clones and lacks some. The sample holds roughly 86,000 clones, 90% to 97% seen once. Sequenced sample: PBMCs. The receptor set was obtained from a man aged 18 to 29 in good health and CMV-seropositive.

The chain carries TRBV28 and TRBJ1-2, with 7 nucleotides matching TRBD1. Per germline, CDR1 MDHEN and CDR2 SYDVKM. The CDR3 extends over 17 amino acids. The ends lost 0 bases at V and 7 bases at J; junction bases unmatched: 14. The CDR3 nucleotides read TGTGCCAGCAGTTTATGGCAACTCGGGACAGCCCTTAGTGGCTACACCTTC. Amino acid sequence: CASSLWQLGTALSGYTF.

The chain has TRBV19 and TRBJ2-7, with a weak D call TRBD2 (5 bases). Germline V gene lookup returns CDR1 LNHDA and CDR2 SQIVND (reference sequence). V lost 8 bases and J 3 bases, leaving 8 bases between the germline ends. The CDR3 consists of 11 residues. The CDR3 DNA reads TGTGCCAGTCGGGATTTCTACGAGCAGTACTTC. Translating gives CASRDFYEQYF.

The chain couples TRBV7-9 to TRBJ1-2, with TRBD1 matching 9 bases. Germline V gene lookup returns CDR1 SEHNR and CDR2 FQNEAQ (reference sequence). Germline trimming cut 1 base from V and 7 bases from J; bases unmatched to any gene: 13. This CDR3 spans 17 amino acids. In nucleotides, the CDR3 is TGTGCCAGCAGCTTAGGTGGACAGGGGTACCTAGCTTCTGGCTACACCTTC. Its protein is CASSLGGQGYLASGYTF.

This clone was recorded many times. The chain uses TRBV6-6 and TRBJ2-2; TRBD2 is a possible D gene (5 bases). Trimming pared 4 bases from V and 6 bases from J, leaving 15 bases between. The CDR3 has 15 amino acids. The germline gives CDR1 MNHNY, CDR2 SVGAGI (reference sequence). The CDR3 sequence: CASSFGDGVPGELFF. The CDR3 DNA reads as TGTGCCAGCAGTTTTGGAGACGGGGTACCCGGGGAGCTGTTTTTT.

The genes are TRBV11-2 and TRBJ2-1; 7 bases match TRBD1. The CDR3 is made up of 15 amino acids. From germline, CDR1 is SGHAT and CDR2 FQNNGV. V lost 1 base to trimming and J lost 4 bases; unmatched junction nucleotides: 4. DNA for the CDR3: TGTGCCAGCAGCTTAGGTTCGGGACAGTACAATGAGCAGTTCTTC. Protein product: CASSLGSGQYNEQFF.

The chain employs TRBV30 and TRBJ1-1; a weak D match, TRBD1 (6 bases). The germline V gene has CDR1 GTSNPN and CDR2 SVGIG (reference sequence). The CDR3 has 13 amino acids. The germline V and J ends were trimmed by 8 bases and 0 bases, with 13 bases remaining between them. The CDR3 nucleotides read TGTGCCGGACCGGACAGATTGAACACTGAAGCTTTCTTT. It encodes CAGPDRLNTEAFF.

This chain uses TRBV6-5 with TRBJ1-1; tentative D call: TRBD1 (6 bases). Deletions cut 6 bases from V and 4 bases from J, with 15 bases between. Per the germline V gene, CDR1 is MNHEY and CDR2 is SVGAGI. This CDR3 comprises 14 residues. This CDR3 is CASRSTGFSTEAFF. Written as DNA, the CDR3 is TGTGCCAGCAGATCAACAGGGTTTAGCACTGAAGCTTTCTTT.

The V gene is TRBV4-2, the J gene TRBJ2-2; 8 nucleotides line up with TRBD2. V lost 1 base to trimming and J lost 3 bases; unmatched junction nucleotides: 4. CDR3 length equals 16 residues. Germline V CDR1 and CDR2: LGHNA, YNFKEQ. CDR3 region: CASSQVRGGDTGELFF. The CDR3 DNA is TGTGCCAGCAGCCAAGTACGGGGGGGAGACACCGGGGAGCTGTTTTTT.

The table lists this clone with a few counts. V usage is TRBV14 and J usage is TRBJ1-2; TRBD1 is a possible D gene (5 bases). The germline V and J ends were trimmed by 3 bases and 4 bases, with 15 bases remaining between them. Germline CDR1 and CDR2: SGHDN and FVKESK. The length of the CDR3 is 15 residues. CDR3 region: CASSQSGAVFYGYTF. The CDR3 nucleotides read TGTGCCAGCAGCCAGAGTGGGGCAGTTTTCTATGGCTACACCTTC.

This chain uses TRBV19 with TRBJ2-3; D may be TRBD1 (6 bases). The CDR3 extends over 14 amino acids. Between the trimmed V and J ends, which lost 4 bases and 4 bases, there was a span of 12 bases. Germline values: CDR1 LNHDA, CDR2 SQIVND (reference sequence). The CDR3 reads CASSKVPGADTQYF. CDR3 sequence (DNA): TGTGCCAGTAGTAAGGTCCCAGGGGCAGATACGCAGTATTTT.

The chain has TRBV19 and TRBJ2-7, with 8 bases that match TRBD1. Trimming removed 5 bases from V and 3 bases from J; junction bases left unmatched: 9. CDR1 and CDR2 (germline): LNHDA, SQIVND (reference sequence). The CDR3 contains 15 residues. CDR3 loop: CASSLNRDRSYEQYF. The CDR3 DNA is TGTGCCAGTAGTTTAAACCGGGACAGGAGCTACGAGCAGTACTTC.

This sequence joins TRBV7-6 and TRBJ2-2; D is uncertain. V dropped 6 bases and J dropped 3 bases, with 5 bases sitting between them. CDR3 length: 12 residues. Germline CDR1 is SGHVS and CDR2 is FNYEAQ. CDR3 DNA: TGTGCCAGCAGTTCCTACACCGGGGAGCTGTTTTTT. Its protein is CASSSYTGELFF.

This clone has just a few counts. The J gene is TRBJ1-2, the V gene TRBV28; 7 bases align to TRBD1. Germline V gene sequence: CDR1 MDHEN, CDR2 SYDVKM. The CDR3 totals 13 residues. The junction had 8 bases not matched to a gene; V was cut back by 5 bases and J by 8 bases. Here the CDR3 reads CASSEQGRRGYTF. The CDR3 DNA follows: TGTGCCAGCAGTGAACAGGGGCGGAGGGGCTACACCTTC.

This rearrangement joins TRBV6-5 to TRBJ1-5, with D possibly TRBD1 on 6 matching bases. Germline V gene sequence: CDR1 MNHEY, CDR2 SVGAGI. The CDR3 is made up of 16 amino acids. With 4 bases removed from V and 2 bases from J, the gap between germline ends came to 15 bases. This chain's CDR3 is CASSSHRVVGNQPQHF. In DNA, the CDR3 is TGTGCCAGCAGTTCGCACAGGGTCGTCGGCAATCAGCCCCAGCATTTT.

V usage is TRBV7-2 and J usage is TRBJ2-3; D is undetermined. V lost 6 bases, J lost 2 bases, and 9 bases lay in between. CDR3 length: 13 amino acids. CDR1 is SGHTA, CDR2 FQGNSA, per germline. CDR3 sequence (DNA): TGTGCCAGCAGTTCTCTATCCACAGATACGCAGTATTTT. Residues: CASSSLSTDTQYF.

The rearrangement joins TRBV6-1 to TRBJ2-2, with TRBD2 as a possible D gene (6 bases). V was clipped by 2 bases and J by 10 bases, with 8 bases between them. Germline V gene lookup returns CDR1 MNHNS and CDR2 SASEGT. This CDR3 has 12 residues. CDR3 amino acids: CASSEWDLELFF. The CDR3 region has the DNA TGTGCCAGCAGTGAATGGGACTTGGAGCTGTTTTTT.

This clone was picked up one time. The genes are TRBV6-4 and TRBJ1-2; TRBD1 matches 7 bases. This CDR3 spans 17 amino acids. The germline V gene encodes CDR1 MRHNA and CDR2 SNTAGT. J gave up 4 bases and V 10 bases, and 21 bases lay outside the gene matches. In DNA, the CDR3 is TGTGCCACCGAAAATGAGGTACAGGGGTCGGAAGTCTATGGCTACACCTTC. It is translated as CATENEVQGSEVYGYTF.

The chain joins TRBV5-1 to TRBJ1-1, with D uncertain. Trimming pared 4 bases from V and 1 base from J, leaving 14 bases between. CDR1 and CDR2 (germline): SGHRS, YFSETQ. The CDR3 extends over 15 amino acids. The CDR3 DNA reads as TGCGCCAGCAGCACCCCCGGGGTCTCGAACACTGAAGCTTTCTTT. Its protein is CASSTPGVSNTEAFF.

V is TRBV7-9 and J is TRBJ2-7, with TRBD2 identical over 8 bases. The CDR3 is made up of 16 amino acids. Per germline, CDR1 SEHNR and CDR2 FQNEAQ (reference sequence). Losses at the gene ends were 4 bases for V and 1 base for J; bases not matched to a gene: 9. The DNA for the CDR3 is TGTGCCAGCAGCTCAGCAAGTAGCGGGGTATCCTACGAGCAGTACTTC. It codes for CASSSASSGVSYEQYF.

The chain couples TRBV19 to TRBJ2-2, with TRBD1 matching 10 bases. This CDR3 contains 13 residues. Germline V CDR1 and CDR2: LNHDA, SQIVND (reference sequence). The junction had 4 bases not matched to a gene; V was cut back by 9 bases and J by 6 bases. The CDR3 is CASGQGVAGELFF. The DNA of the CDR3 is TGTGCCAGCGGACAGGGGGTAGCCGGGGAGCTGTTTTTT.

This clone was detected once. The V gene is TRBV2, the J gene TRBJ2-1; no clear D. Germline CDR1 is SNHLY and CDR2 is FYNNEI. V shed 9 bases and J shed 4 bases, with 16 bases lying between them. This CDR3 region has 14 residues. CDR3 sequence (DNA): TGTGCCAGTTCGGCAGCGTCGAATTACAATGAGCAGTTCTTC. Translating gives CASSAASNYNEQFF.